Presented here are 27 T cell receptor beta chains from one specimen sequenced in a study of vaccination effects on CD4 cells after COVID-19 (dated by TCRdb to about 2022). The library was built by means of the immunoSEQ multiplex PCR assay. TCRdb mirrors the immuneACCESS table, restricted to in-frame sequences. Some clones are absent from its copies; in checked studies, under half trace to an unresolved V gene, and the reason for the others is unknown. Here the sample has approximately 44,000 clones; under 70% occur a single time. The top ten constitute roughly 26% of the sample. In the ViraFEST assay, PBMC were stimulated with viral peptide pools, and antigen-specific CD4+ T cell clonotypes were then identified by expansion using TCR sequencing. After about 9 days of culture, CD4+ T cells were isolated with the EasySep CD4+ T cell isolation kit. Healthy vaccine recipients had no prior SARS-CoV-2 infection, confirmed by negative nucleocapsid antibodies before and after vaccination.

These receptors have no known antigen. Here the sequenced sample was CD4+ T cells from PBMCs cultured with HCoV-OC43 spike peptides, taken before COVID-19 vaccination. Taken with the paper, the label for cell subset or site translates to: HCoV-OC43 spike overlapping peptide pool stimulation. The receptor set was obtained from a human donor who received a COVID-19 vaccine.

This clone was found once. The chain has TRBV7-2 and TRBJ1-1, with D unresolved. Germline values: CDR1 SGHTA, CDR2 FQGNSA. The length of the CDR3 is 13 residues. The V gene lost 1 base and the J gene lost 4 bases, with 7 bases spanning the gap. CDR3 sequence reads: CASSLGSGTEAFF. The CDR3 coding sequence is TGTGCCAGCAGCTTAGGGTCGGGCACTGAAGCTTTCTTT.

This clone was observed a few times. The chain employs TRBV5-4 and TRBJ2-1, with 11 bases matching TRBD2. Germline V gene lookup returns CDR1 SGHNT and CDR2 YYREEE (reference sequence). The CDR3 length is 16 residues. J was trimmed by 6 bases and V by 0 bases; bases with no gene match: 5. DNA for the CDR3: TGTGCCAGCAGCTTGGCGAGGCTAGCGGGAGGCAATGAGCAGTTCTTC. Amino acid sequence: CASSLARLAGGNEQFF. The variable domain in full, with the rest retrieved from reference TRBV5-4 and TRBJ2-1, is ETGVTQSPTHLIKTRGQQVTLRCSSQSGHNTVSWYQQALGQGPQFIFQYYREEENGRGNFPPRFSGLQFPNYSSELNVNALELDDSALYLCASSLARLAGGNEQFFGPGTRLTVL.

The chain employs TRBV10-2 and TRBJ2-1; a possible D gene is TRBD2 (6 bases). The CDR3 is 13 amino acids. Germline CDR1 reads WSHSY; CDR2 reads SAAADI. With 4 bases removed from V and 2 bases from J, the gap between germline ends came to 6 bases. CDR3 sequence (DNA): TGCGCCAGCAGTGCGGGGGCCTACAATGAGCAGTTCTTC. It specifies CASSAGAYNEQFF.

This chain joins TRBV6-5 and TRBJ1-5; perhaps TRBD1 as D (5 bases). In germline, CDR1 is MNHEY, CDR2 SVGAGI. The V end was cut by 4 bases, the J end by 8 bases, with 9 bases between. The CDR3 contains 12 residues. The CDR3 reads CASSSTEKPQHF. CDR3 DNA: TGTGCCAGCAGTTCGACAGAGAAGCCCCAGCATTTT.

This clone was counted a single time. The chain links TRBV7-3 to TRBJ2-1; D is undetermined. Germline V gives CDR1 SGHTA, CDR2 FQGTGA. CDR3 length: 14 amino acids. V lost 5 bases to trimming and J lost 4 bases, with 12 bases between them. DNA for the CDR3: TGTGCCAGCAGCAAGGACGGGTCTTACAATGAGCAGTTCTTC. Its translation: CASSKDGSYNEQFF.

The chain has TRBV12-3 or TRBV12-4 and TRBJ2-5, with D perhaps given as TRBD1 or TRBD2 (5 bases each). V lost 3 bases and J 3 bases, leaving 8 bases between the germline ends. The CDR3 length is 13 residues. The CDR3 loop is CASSLGVKETQYF. CDR3 bases: TGTGCCAGCAGTTTGGGGGTTAAAGAGACCCAGTACTTC.

V and J are TRBV7-2 and TRBJ1-2, with D uncertain. With 5 bases removed from V and 2 bases from J, the gap between germline ends came to 9 bases. CDR1 is SGHTA, CDR2 FQGNSA, per germline. This CDR3 comprises 13 residues. The CDR3 DNA is TGTGCCAGCAGCGCGGGTAGGAACTATGGCTACACCTTC. Translation: CASSAGRNYGYTF.

This clone was detected only once. This chain connects TRBV5-6 to TRBJ2-3; no clear D. This CDR3 has 14 residues. Germline V gene sequence: CDR1 SGHDT, CDR2 YYEEEE. V lost 2 bases and J 4 bases, leaving 11 bases between the germline ends. The CDR3 reads CASSFWLVSDTQYF. CDR3 nucleotide sequence: TGTGCCAGCAGCTTTTGGCTAGTTTCAGATACGCAGTATTTT. Full variable domain (missing parts from reference TRBV5-6 and TRBJ2-3): DAGVTQSPTHLIKTRGQQVTLRCSPKSGHDTVSWYQQALGQGPQFIFQYYEEEERQRGNFPDRFSGHQFPNYSSELNVNALLLGDSALYLCASSFWLVSDTQYFGPGTRLTVL.

The rearrangement joins TRBV5-1 to TRBJ1-2; D uncertain. Per the germline V gene, CDR1 is SGHRS and CDR2 is YFSETQ. The CDR3 loop spans 13 amino acids. Trimming removed 0 bases from V and 5 bases from J, with 8 bases in between. The CDR3 loop reads CASSLAGEYGYTF. DNA of the CDR3: TGCGCCAGCAGCTTGGCTGGGGAATATGGCTACACCTTC.

In this sample, this clone turned up a few times. This rearrangement joins TRBV28 to TRBJ2-2; D unclear. V lost 4 bases to trimming and J lost 1 base, with 7 bases between them. This CDR3 has 14 amino acids. From germline, CDR1 is MDHEN and CDR2 SYDVKM. CDR3: CASSWRRNTGELFF. Here the CDR3 DNA reads TGTGCCAGCAGTTGGCGTCGGAACACCGGGGAGCTGTTTTTT.

The genes are TRBV27 and TRBJ1-2; D not resolved. V lost 6 bases and J lost 1, with 9 bases in between. This CDR3 region has 13 residues. The germline V gene has CDR1 MNHEY and CDR2 SMNVEV (reference sequence). CDR3 nucleotide sequence: TGTGCCAGCAGACGGCCTGATAACTATGGCTACACCTTC. Protein product: CASRRPDNYGYTF.

The rearrangement links TRBV10-3 to TRBJ1-5; no clear D gene. Trimming removed 0 bases from V and 4 bases from J, with 10 bases in between. This CDR3 is 15 amino acids long. The germline V gene has CDR1 ENHRY and CDR2 SYGVKD. The CDR3: CAISESNSPNQPQHF. In DNA form, the CDR3 reads TGTGCCATCAGTGAGTCGAATAGCCCTAATCAGCCCCAGCATTTT.

J is TRBJ1-1 and V is TRBV19; D is perhaps TRBD1 (5 bases). V was clipped by 3 bases and J by 3 bases, with 8 bases between them. The germline CDR1 and CDR2 sequences are LNHDA and SQIVND (reference sequence). The CDR3 has 13 residues. The CDR3 DNA is TGTGCCAGTAGTATCGGGACGTACACTGAAGCTTTCTTT. It codes for CASSIGTYTEAFF.

The genes are TRBV19 and TRBJ1-4; the D gene is possibly TRBD1 (5 bases). Germline CDR1 is LNHDA and CDR2 is SQIVND (reference sequence). The CDR3 runs to 15 residues. Trimming removed 4 bases at V and 2 bases at J, with 11 bases between. The CDR3, as DNA: TGTGCCAGTAGTAGCTCCGGGACTACTAATGAAAAACTGTTTTTT. Amino acid sequence: CASSSSGTTNEKLFF.

The chain couples TRBV7-6 to TRBJ1-4, with 7 bases fitting TRBD1. The germline CDR1 and CDR2 sequences are SGHVS and FNYEAQ. The CDR3 has 16 amino acids. The V and J ends lost 5 bases and 0 bases, in that order; junction bases with no gene match: 6. In DNA form, the CDR3 reads TGTGCCAGCAGCCCTGACGGGACAGCAACTAATGAAAAACTGTTTTTT. Its translation: CASSPDGTATNEKLFF.

The V call is TRBV11-2, the J call TRBJ2-7, with a possible D match to TRBD1 (6 bases). This CDR3 is 17 amino acids long. V was pared by 4 bases and J by 3 bases, with 22 bases between. The germline V gene has CDR1 SGHAT and CDR2 FQNNGV. CDR3 DNA: TGTGCCAGCAGCTCGTACATAACACAGGGAAAAGGCTACGAGCAGTACTTC. Amino acid sequence: CASSSYITQGKGYEQYF.

This chain joins TRBV30 and TRBJ1-1, with D uncertain. Per the germline V gene, CDR1 is GTSNPN and CDR2 is SVGIG (reference sequence). The ends were cut back, 0 bases at V and 1 base at J, with 9 bases in the middle. The CDR3 runs 14 residues. The CDR3 here is CAWSVPGPNTEAFF. DNA of the CDR3: TGTGCCTGGAGTGTTCCAGGACCGAACACTGAAGCTTTCTTT.

This sequence joins TRBV7-9 and TRBJ1-2; the D is unclear. The CDR3 is 10 amino acids. Germline lookup yields CDR1 SEHNR and CDR2 FQNEAQ (reference sequence). The V and J ends lost 8 bases and 6 bases respectively, with 7 bases between them. The CDR3 loop is CASGGNGYTF. The DNA of the CDR3 is TGTGCCAGCGGAGGGAATGGCTACACCTTC.

This clone was found a few times. The chain has TRBV10-3 and TRBJ1-3; 7 bases agree with TRBD1. This CDR3 is built from 13 residues. Trimming cost V 6 bases and J 4 bases; bases outside gene matches: 3. CDR1 is ENHRY and CDR2 is SYGVKD in the germline V gene. The CDR3 DNA reads as TGTGCCATCAGGCGACAGGGCGGAAACACCATATATTTT. This translates into CAIRRQGGNTIYF.

This clone was seen only a few times. The chain is built from TRBV3-1 (or the pseudogene TRBV3-2) and TRBJ1-3; D is ambiguous. Looked up from germline, CDR1 is LGHDT and CDR2 is YNNKEL (reference sequence). The CDR3 runs to 13 residues. Trimming removed 1 base at V and 2 bases at J, with 3 bases between. CDR3 residues: CASSQGPGNTIYF. The CDR3 DNA follows: TGTGCCAGCAGCCAAGGTCCTGGAAACACCATATATTTT.

V is TRBV5-6 and J is TRBJ1-4, with 9 bases matching TRBD1. Unmatched junction bases numbered 5, after V lost 4 bases and J lost 1 base. Germline V gene sequence: CDR1 SGHDT, CDR2 YYEEEE. The CDR3 extends over 16 amino acids. The CDR3 region is CASSTPDRGTNEKLFF. In DNA form, the CDR3 reads TGTGCCAGCAGCACCCCGGACAGGGGAACTAATGAAAAACTGTTTTTT.

J is TRBJ2-1 and V is TRBV29-1, with no clear D. There are 12 residues in the CDR3. CDR1 is SQVTM, CDR2 ANQGSEA, per germline. Trimming took off 4 bases at V and 4 bases at J, with 8 bases between the two ends. The chain's CDR3 is CSVVGVYNEQFF. The CDR3 nucleotides are TGCAGCGTTGTCGGCGTGTACAATGAGCAGTTCTTC.

The gene calls are TRBV7-2 and TRBJ2-1; a possible D gene is TRBD2 (6 bases). Germline V gives CDR1 SGHTA, CDR2 FQGNSA. The CDR3 covers 15 residues. Trimming took 1 base from V and 9 from J, leaving 16 bases between them. The CDR3 loop reads CASSLEVTRRTEQFF. In DNA, the CDR3 is TGTGCCAGCAGCTTAGAGGTGACTAGGAGGACTGAGCAGTTCTTC.

The rearrangement links TRBV5-5 to TRBJ2-3; 7 positions match TRBD2. Per germline, CDR1 SGHKS and CDR2 YYEKEE (reference sequence). This CDR3 is 16 amino acids long. V shed 0 bases, J shed 0 bases, and the junction held 4 bases outside the gene matches. This CDR3 is CASSLVPGGSTDTQYF. CDR3 DNA: TGTGCCAGCAGCTTGGTACCGGGAGGAAGCACAGATACGCAGTATTTT.

The rearrangement uses TRBV3-1 (or the pseudogene TRBV3-2) and TRBJ2-1; 12 bases align to TRBD2. The V gene's germline CDR1 is LGHDT and CDR2 YNNKEL (reference sequence). The CDR3 has 17 amino acids. V was clipped by 8 bases and J by 9 bases; unmatched bases: 17. The CDR3 region has the DNA TGTGCCAGCCAGGGTGCACATACGGGACTAGCGGGCAGTGAGCAGTTCTTC. Its protein is CASQGAHTGLAGSEQFF.

The chain has TRBV5-5 and TRBJ2-1; TRBD2 aligns across 16 bases. The CDR3 runs to 17 residues. The V and J ends lost 0 bases and 6 bases, in that order; junction bases with no gene match: 3. CDR1 is SGHKS, CDR2 YYEKEE, per germline (reference sequence). This CDR3 is CASSLAGTSGGGNEQFF. The CDR3 region has the DNA TGTGCCAGCAGCTTGGCAGGGACTAGCGGGGGGGGCAATGAGCAGTTCTTC.

The chain uses TRBV6-6 and TRBJ2-7; 8 nucleotides line up with TRBD1. The V segment lost 4 bases and the J segment 3 bases; nucleotides outside the gene matches: 5. CDR3 length: 14 amino acids. Germline CDR1 MNHNY, CDR2 SVGAGI (reference sequence). This CDR3 reads CASSSQGAVYEQYF. Here the CDR3 DNA reads TGTGCCAGCAGTTCCCAGGGGGCCGTCTACGAGCAGTACTTC.